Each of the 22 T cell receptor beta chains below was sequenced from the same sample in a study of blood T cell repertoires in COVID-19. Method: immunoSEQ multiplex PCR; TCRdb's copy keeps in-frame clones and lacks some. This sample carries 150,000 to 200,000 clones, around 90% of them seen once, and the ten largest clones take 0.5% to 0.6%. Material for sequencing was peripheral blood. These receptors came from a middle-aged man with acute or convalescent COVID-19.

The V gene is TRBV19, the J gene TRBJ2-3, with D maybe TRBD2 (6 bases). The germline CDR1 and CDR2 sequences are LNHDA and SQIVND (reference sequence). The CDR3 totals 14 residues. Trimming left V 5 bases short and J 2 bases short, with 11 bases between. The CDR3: CASSHGGITDTQYF. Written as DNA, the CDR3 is TGTGCCAGTAGTCACGGCGGGATCACAGATACGCAGTATTTT. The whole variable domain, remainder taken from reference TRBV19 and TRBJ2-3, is DGGITQSPKYLFRKEGQNVTLSCEQNLNHDAMYWYRQDPGQGLRLIYYSQIVNDFQKGDIAEGYSVSREKKESFPLTVTSAQKNPTAFYLCASSHGGITDTQYFGPGTRLTVL.

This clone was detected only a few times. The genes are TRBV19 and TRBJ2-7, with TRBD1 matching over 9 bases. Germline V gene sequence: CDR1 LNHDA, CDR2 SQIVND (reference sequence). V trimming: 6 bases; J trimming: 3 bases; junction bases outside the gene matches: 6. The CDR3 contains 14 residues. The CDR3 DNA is TGTGCCAGTAGACCGGGACAGGGCAACTACGAGCAGTACTTC. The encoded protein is CASRPGQGNYEQYF.

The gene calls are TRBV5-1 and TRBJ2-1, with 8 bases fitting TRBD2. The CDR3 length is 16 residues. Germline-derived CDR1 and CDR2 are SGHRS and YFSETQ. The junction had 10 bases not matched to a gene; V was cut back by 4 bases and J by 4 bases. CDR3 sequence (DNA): TGCGCCAGCAGCCAGGAACTAGCGGCAGCGTACAATGAGCAGTTCTTC. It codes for CASSQELAAAYNEQFF.

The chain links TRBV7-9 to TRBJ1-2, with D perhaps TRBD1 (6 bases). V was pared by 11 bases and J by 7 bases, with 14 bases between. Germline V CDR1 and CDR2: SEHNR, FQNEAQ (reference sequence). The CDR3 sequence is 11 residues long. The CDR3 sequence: CAAIPRGGYTF. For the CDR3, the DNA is TGTGCCGCTATCCCCAGGGGTGGCTACACCTTC.

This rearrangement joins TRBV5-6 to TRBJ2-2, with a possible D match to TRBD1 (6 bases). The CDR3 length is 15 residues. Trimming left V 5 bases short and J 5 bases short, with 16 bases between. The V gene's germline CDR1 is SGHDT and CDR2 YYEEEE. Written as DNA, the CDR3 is TGTGCCAGCAGTAGAGCAGGGGTTCGGACCGGGGAGCTGTTTTTT. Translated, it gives CASSRAGVRTGELFF. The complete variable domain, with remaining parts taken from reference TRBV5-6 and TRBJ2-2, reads DAGVTQSPTHLIKTRGQQVTLRCSPKSGHDTVSWYQQALGQGPQFIFQYYEEEERQRGNFPDRFSGHQFPNYSSELNVNALLLGDSALYLCASSRAGVRTGELFFGEGSRLTVL.

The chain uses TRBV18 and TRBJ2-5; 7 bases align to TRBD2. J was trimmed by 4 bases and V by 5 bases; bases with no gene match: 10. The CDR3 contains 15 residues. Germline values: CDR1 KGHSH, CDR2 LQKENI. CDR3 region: CASSTEGREGETQYF. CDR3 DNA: TGTGCCAGCTCAACCGAGGGCAGGGAGGGAGAGACCCAGTACTTC.

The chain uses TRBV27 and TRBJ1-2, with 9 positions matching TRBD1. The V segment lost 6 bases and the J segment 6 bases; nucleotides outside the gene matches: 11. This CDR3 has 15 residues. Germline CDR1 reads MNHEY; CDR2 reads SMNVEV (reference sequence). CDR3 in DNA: TGTGCCAGCAGCAGCTGGGGACAGGGTGACGATGGCTACACCTTC. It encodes CASSSWGQGDDGYTF.

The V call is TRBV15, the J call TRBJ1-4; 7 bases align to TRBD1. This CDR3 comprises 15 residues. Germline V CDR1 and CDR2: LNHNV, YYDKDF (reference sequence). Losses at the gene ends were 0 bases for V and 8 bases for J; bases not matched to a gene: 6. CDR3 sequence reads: CATSRDLGQQEKLFF. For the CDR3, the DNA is TGTGCCACCAGCAGAGATCTGGGACAGCAAGAAAAACTGTTTTTT.

CDR3 sequence: CASTPGTVTDTQYF. CDR3 nucleotide sequence: TGCGCCAGCACGCCCGGGACAGTCACAGATACGCAGTATTTT. The chain combines TRBV5-1 with TRBJ2-3; 7 bases match TRBD1. Germline V CDR1 and CDR2: SGHRS, YFSETQ. J lost 2 bases, V lost 6 bases, and 6 bases had no gene match. The CDR3 runs 14 residues.

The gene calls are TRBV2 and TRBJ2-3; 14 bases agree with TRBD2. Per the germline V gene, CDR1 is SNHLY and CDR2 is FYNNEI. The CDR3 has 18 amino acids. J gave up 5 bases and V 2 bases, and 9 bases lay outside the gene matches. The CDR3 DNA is TGTGCCAGCAGTGAACCGACTAGCGGGGGGGCAATAGTAGATACGCAGTATTTT. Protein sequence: CASSEPTSGGAIVDTQYF.

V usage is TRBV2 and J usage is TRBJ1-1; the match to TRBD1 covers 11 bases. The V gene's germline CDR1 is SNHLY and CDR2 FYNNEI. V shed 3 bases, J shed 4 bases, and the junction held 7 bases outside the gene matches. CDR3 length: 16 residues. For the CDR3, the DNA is TGTGCCAGCAGTGATAGGACAGGGGGCGCGGTCACTGAAGCTTTCTTT. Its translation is CASSDRTGGAVTEAFF. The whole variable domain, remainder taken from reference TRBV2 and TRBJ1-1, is EPEVTQTPSHQVTQMGQEVILRCVPISNHLYFYWYRQILGQKVEFLVSFYNNEISEKSEIFDDQFSVERPDGSNFTLKIRSTKLEDSAMYFCASSDRTGGAVTEAFFGQGTRLTVV.

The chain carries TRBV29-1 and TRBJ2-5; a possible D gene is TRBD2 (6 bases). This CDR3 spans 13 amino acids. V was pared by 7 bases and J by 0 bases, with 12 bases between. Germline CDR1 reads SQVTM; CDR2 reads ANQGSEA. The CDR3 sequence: CSAGTSYQETQYF. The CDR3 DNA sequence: TGCAGCGCAGGGACTTCGTACCAAGAGACCCAGTACTTC.

The CDR3 here is CASSLEGRGHPYEQYF. CDR3 sequence (DNA): TGCGCCAGCAGCTTGGAGGGGAGGGGCCATCCCTACGAGCAGTACTTC. The chain carries TRBV5-1 and TRBJ2-7; TRBD2 matches 7 bases. J gave up 2 bases and V 0 bases, and 8 bases lay outside the gene matches. The germline V gene encodes CDR1 SGHRS and CDR2 YFSETQ. The CDR3 is made up of 16 amino acids.

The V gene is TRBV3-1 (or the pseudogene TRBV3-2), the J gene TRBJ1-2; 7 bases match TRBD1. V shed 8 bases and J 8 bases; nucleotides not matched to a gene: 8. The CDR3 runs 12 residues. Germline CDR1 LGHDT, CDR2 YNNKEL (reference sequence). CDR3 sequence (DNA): TGTGCCAGCGAAGACAGGGCCGGCGGCTACACCTTC. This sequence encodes CASEDRAGGYTF.

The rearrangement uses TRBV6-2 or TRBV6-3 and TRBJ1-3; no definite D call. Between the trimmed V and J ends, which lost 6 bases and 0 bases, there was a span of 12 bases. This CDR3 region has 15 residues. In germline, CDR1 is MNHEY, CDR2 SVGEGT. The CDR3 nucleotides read TGTGCCAGCAGCAACGCCTATTACTCTGGAAACACCATATATTTT. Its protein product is CASSNAYYSGNTIYF.

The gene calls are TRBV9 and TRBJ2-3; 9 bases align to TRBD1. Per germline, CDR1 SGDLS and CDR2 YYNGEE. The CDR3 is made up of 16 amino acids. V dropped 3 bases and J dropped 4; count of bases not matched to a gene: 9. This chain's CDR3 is CASSGTGAIRADTQYF. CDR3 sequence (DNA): TGTGCCAGCAGCGGGACAGGGGCGATCCGTGCAGATACGCAGTATTTT.

CDR3 in amino acids: CASSLFVLADRTDTQYF. DNA of the CDR3: TGTGCCAGCAGTTTATTCGTGCTAGCGGACCGCACAGATACGCAGTATTTT. V and J are TRBV28 and TRBJ2-3, with 7 bases fitting TRBD2. The length of the CDR3 is 17 residues. Germline trimming cut 1 base from V and 1 base from J; bases unmatched to any gene: 8. From germline, CDR1 is MDHEN and CDR2 SYDVKM.

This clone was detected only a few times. CDR3 sequence: CASRGSYNSPLHF. CDR3 sequence (DNA): TGTGCCAGCCGGGGGTCCTATAATTCACCCCTCCACTTT. This sequence joins TRBV28 and TRBJ1-6; D might be TRBD1 (5 bases). This CDR3 spans 13 amino acids. V was clipped by 8 bases and J by 1 base, with 6 bases between them. Germline lookup yields CDR1 MDHEN and CDR2 SYDVKM.

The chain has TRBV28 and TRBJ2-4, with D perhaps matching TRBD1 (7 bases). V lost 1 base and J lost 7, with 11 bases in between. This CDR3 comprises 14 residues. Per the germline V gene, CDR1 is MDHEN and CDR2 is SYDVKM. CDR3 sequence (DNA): TGTGCCAGCAGTTTATTTCCAGGGGGGAACATTCAGTACTTC. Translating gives CASSLFPGGNIQYF.

CDR3 in amino acids: CASMPSGASTDTQYF. CDR3 sequence (DNA): TGTGCCAGCATGCCGTCGGGAGCGAGCACAGATACGCAGTATTTT. The gene calls are TRBV6-5 and TRBJ2-3, with D possibly being TRBD2 (6 bases). CDR3 length: 15 residues. Trimming pared 7 bases from V and 0 bases from J, leaving 14 bases between. Germline assignment: CDR1 MNHEY and CDR2 SVGAGI.

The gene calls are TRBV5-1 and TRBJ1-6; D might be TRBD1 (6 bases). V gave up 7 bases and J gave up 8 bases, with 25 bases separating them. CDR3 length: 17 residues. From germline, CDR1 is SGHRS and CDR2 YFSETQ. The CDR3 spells CASAARGQGTRDSPLHF. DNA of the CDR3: TGCGCCAGCGCCGCGAGGGGCCAGGGGACCCGGGATTCACCCCTCCACTTT.

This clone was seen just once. CDR3 loop: CASSLAGVRNEQFF. The CDR3 DNA reads as TGTGCCAGCAGTCTAGCGGGAGTGCGAAATGAGCAGTTCTTC. This chain links TRBV6-2 or TRBV6-3 with TRBJ2-1; 10 bases map to TRBD2. The junction had 5 bases not matched to a gene; V was cut back by 5 bases and J by 7 bases. This CDR3 is built from 14 residues. The germline CDR1 and CDR2 sequences are MNHEY and SVGEGT.